The clone carrying this T cell receptor (beta chain) was found a few times. Each CDR3 protein gets one entry after TCRdb re-called the RT-PCR reads with MiXCR. The data show over 400,000 distinct CDR3 sequences, with under 20% seen just once and just over 7% held by the top ten. This entry belongs to a study of patients and donors after allogeneic stem cell transplantation. The ends lost 6 bases at V and 4 bases at J; junction bases unmatched: 9. The V gene's germline CDR1 is MNHNS and CDR2 SASEGT. The CDR3 loop spans 15 amino acids. The TCR comes from a human donor who was either an allogeneic HSCT recipient or a stem cell or donor lymphocyte infusion donor (not recorded which). It is not recorded whose cells these are; they may come from a transplant donor. The sample consisted of blood, either unsorted or a sorted T cell fraction (not recorded which). V is TRBV6-1 and J is TRBJ1-3; TRBD1 matches 7 bases. The CDR3 region is CASRHNRGSGNTIYF. The CDR3, as DNA: TGTGCCAGCAGACACAACAGGGGTTCAGGAAACACCATATATTTT.